This entry lists 23 T cell receptor beta chains sequenced from one sample in a study of Graves' ophthalmopathy and Graves' hyperthyroidism. Researchers took RNA transcripts and amplified TCR beta CDR3 regions from them. HTBI primers primed a first-round RT-PCR, and a second-round multiplex PCR followed. Using its own MiXCR run on the multiplex PCR reads, TCRdb lists one record per CDR3 protein. The sample shows approximately 540,000 distinct CDR3 sequences, under 45% of them seen only once. Specimen: peripheral blood or thyroid tissue (not recorded which). Receptors originate from an adult man with Graves' hyperthyroidism.

The table lists this clonotype with many counts. The chain carries TRBV7-9 and TRBJ2-2; D not certain. CDR3 length equals 10 residues. Trimming removed 10 bases at V and 6 bases at J, with 6 bases between. Germline CDR1 is SEHNR and CDR2 is FQNEAQ (reference sequence). CDR3 in DNA: TGTGCCATCAGATCCGGGGAGCTGTTTTTT. Translation: CAIRSGELFF.

This clonotype occurred many times. The V and J genes are TRBV25-1 and TRBJ2-7, with D perhaps TRBD1 or TRBD2 (5 bases each). V shed 7 bases and J shed 5 bases, with 9 bases lying between them. Germline CDR1 MGHDK, CDR2 SYGVNS. This CDR3 is 11 amino acids long. The chain's CDR3 is CASTMGDEQYF. In nucleotides, the CDR3 is TGTGCCAGCACTATGGGGGACGAGCAGTACTTC.

This clonotype was seen many times. The chain recombines TRBV7-8 with TRBJ2-5, with TRBD1 matching 8 bases. CDR1 is SGHVS and CDR2 is FQNEAQ in the germline V gene. The CDR3 spans 14 residues. V dropped 7 bases and J dropped 1; count of bases not matched to a gene: 5. This CDR3 reads CASTSQGVQETQYF. DNA for the CDR3: TGTGCCAGCACCTCACAGGGGGTCCAAGAGACCCAGTACTTC.

This clonotype was recorded a few times. The rearrangement uses TRBV5-1 and TRBJ1-3; D may be TRBD1 (6 bases). V lost 0 bases, J lost 6 bases, and 13 bases lay in between. CDR1 and CDR2 (germline): SGHRS, YFSETQ. The CDR3 runs to 15 residues. The CDR3 DNA reads TGCGCCAGCAGCTTGGAACCAGGGGTCGCAAACACCATATATTTT. Its translation is CASSLEPGVANTIYF.

At least ten counts were recorded for this clonotype. The chain employs TRBV20-1 and TRBJ2-7; TRBD2 might be the D (5 bases). The V gene's germline CDR1 is DFQATT and CDR2 SNEGSKA (reference sequence). Trimming shortened V by 1 base and J by 6 bases, and 13 bases separated the two germline ends. This CDR3 is 13 amino acids long. CDR3 residues: CSARGGSGLEQYF. The DNA for the CDR3 is TGCAGTGCTAGAGGTGGCAGCGGACTCGAGCAGTACTTC.

The chain uses TRBV29-1 and TRBJ2-5, with 7 bases identical to TRBD1. Germline V gene lookup returns CDR1 SQVTM and CDR2 ANQGSEA. The CDR3 extends over 13 amino acids. Trimming removed 4 bases from V and 5 bases from J; junction bases left unmatched: 7. CDR3 residues: CSVGAGTEETQYF. The CDR3 nucleotides are TGCAGCGTTGGGGCAGGGACAGAGGAGACCCAGTACTTC.

The chain uses TRBV19 and TRBJ2-7, with TRBD1 matching 7 bases. V gave up 2 bases and J gave up 2 bases; unmatched junction bases: 15. CDR3 size: 18 residues. Germline V gene data show CDR1 as LNHDA and CDR2 as SQIVND (reference sequence). The CDR3: CASSIKATRTGYTYEQYF. The CDR3 region has the DNA TGTGCCAGTAGTATAAAGGCTACTAGGACAGGCTATACCTACGAGCAGTACTTC.

In regard to this clonotype: At one boundary the junction diverges from the germline segment, which might be a read error. The chain is built from TRBV7-2 and TRBJ1-2; D may be TRBD1 (6 bases). Germline lookup yields CDR1 SGHTA and CDR2 FQGNSA. The CDR3 spans 13 residues. CDR3 residues: CASSQNRDTGYIF. In nucleotides, the CDR3 is TGTGCCAGTAGCCAAAACAGGGATACAGGCTACATCTTC.

Many counts were recorded for this clonotype. This rearrangement joins TRBV6-6 to TRBJ1-5, with 8 bases that match TRBD1. The CDR3 consists of 16 residues. CDR1 is MNHNY and CDR2 is SVGAGI in the germline V gene (reference sequence). V lost 2 bases, J lost 5 bases, and 8 bases stayed unmatched. CDR3 nucleotide sequence: TGTGCCAGCAGTTACCTTCGACAGGGGAGGGATCAGCCCCAGCATTTT. Translation: CASSYLRQGRDQPQHF.

The table lists this clonotype with many counts. DNA for the CDR3: TGTGCCAGCAGCTTATCGCAGACAGGGTGGTACCAAGAGACCCAGTACTTC. This encodes CASSLSQTGWYQETQYF. The V and J genes are TRBV7-9 and TRBJ2-5; TRBD1 matches at 7 bases. Germline loops: CDR1 SEHNR, CDR2 FQNEAQ (reference sequence). The CDR3 covers 17 residues. Trimming took 2 bases from V and 0 from J; bases not matched to a gene: 9.

In this sample, this clonotype turned up many times. The chain employs TRBV19 and TRBJ1-2; no clear D. Germline CDR1 and CDR2: LNHDA and SQIVND (reference sequence). The CDR3 contains 12 residues. The germline V and J ends were trimmed by 10 bases and 0 bases, with 9 bases remaining between them. CDR3 sequence reads: CAIRPTNYGYTF. The CDR3 coding sequence is TGTGCCATAAGACCCACTAACTATGGCTACACCTTC.

This clonotype was seen many times. This chain uses TRBV20-1 with TRBJ2-7; D unclear. Trimming took 3 bases from V and 0 from J, leaving 9 bases between them. The CDR3 has 13 amino acids. From germline, CDR1 is DFQATT and CDR2 SNEGSKA (reference sequence). This CDR3 reads CSARRTYSYEQYF. Written as DNA, the CDR3 is TGCAGTGCTAGGAGGACGTACTCCTACGAGCAGTACTTC.

This clonotype was observed at least ten times. The chain recombines TRBV20-1 with TRBJ2-7, with 9 bases matching TRBD1. J gave up 2 bases and V 3 bases, and 5 bases lay outside the gene matches. Germline V lookup: CDR1 DFQATT, CDR2 SNEGSKA (reference sequence). The CDR3 loop spans 14 amino acids. CDR3 amino acids: CSASRDREPYEQYF. The CDR3, as DNA: TGCAGTGCTAGCCGGGACAGGGAACCCTACGAGCAGTACTTC.

Ten or more counts support this clonotype. The chain has TRBV12-3 or TRBV12-4 and TRBJ1-5, with D tentatively TRBD1 (6 bases). The CDR3 contains 17 residues. V was pared by 6 bases and J by 5 bases, with 23 bases between. The CDR3 reads CASSPYPGGARHQPQHF. In DNA form, the CDR3 reads TGTGCCAGCAGCCCCTATCCCGGGGGCGCGCGTCATCAGCCCCAGCATTTT.

This clonotype was picked up many times. The chain couples TRBV7-9 to TRBJ1-1, with D unclear. Trimming removed 5 bases from V and 0 bases from J, with 16 bases in between. This CDR3 region has 16 residues. CDR1 is SEHNR, CDR2 FQNEAQ, per germline (reference sequence). The CDR3 protein is CASSPMSGTMNTEAFF. CDR3 coding DNA: TGTGCCAGCAGCCCCATGTCCGGAACCATGAACACTGAAGCTTTCTTT.

In its sample, this clonotype was seen many times. The V gene is TRBV7-8, the J gene TRBJ1-1; 7 bases align to TRBD1. Germline values: CDR1 SGHVS, CDR2 FQNEAQ. The length of the CDR3 is 15 residues. After removal of 4 bases from V and 5 bases from J, the junction contained 10 bases not matched to a gene. CDR3 in DNA: TGTGCCAGCAGCTCCCGACAGGGTGCGAGGACTGAAGCTTTCTTT. Its protein product is CASSSRQGARTEAFF.

The chain joins TRBV7-3 to TRBJ2-7, with D perhaps TRBD2 (5 bases). This CDR3 comprises 15 residues. V was shortened by 8 bases and J by 0 bases, with 17 bases between the two germline ends. Germline CDR1 reads SGHTA; CDR2 reads FQGTGA. The CDR3 loop is CASGPTPGDSYEQYF. CDR3 nucleotides: TGTGCCAGCGGACCCACCCCCGGGGACTCCTACGAGCAGTACTTC.

This chain links TRBV10-3 with TRBJ2-7, with TRBD1 as a possible D gene (5 bases). The J call is doubtful: the DNA matches TRBJ2-1 better. Germline V gene lookup returns CDR1 ENHRY and CDR2 SYGVKD. The CDR3 is 12 amino acids. The CDR3 loop is CAISGTQVEQFF. As DNA, the CDR3 is TGTGCCATCAGTGGGACACAGGTTGAGCAGTTCTTC.

This clonotype showed up many times. At one of its ends the junction is not consistent with the germline gene, which may arise from a read error. The J gene is TRBJ1-4, the V gene TRBV5-1; D is perhaps TRBD1 (5 bases). Germline CDR1 is SGHRS and CDR2 is YFSETQ. There are 13 residues in the CDR3. The DNA of the CDR3 is TGTGCCAGCAGCCTTGGACAAGGGGAAAAACTGTTTTTT. Encoded protein: CASSLGQGEKLFF.

This clonotype appeared many times. The J gene is TRBJ1-5, the V gene TRBV6-6, with 7 bases that match TRBD1. Germline V gene sequence: CDR1 MNHNY, CDR2 SVGAGI (reference sequence). CDR3 length equals 14 residues. V gave up 3 bases and J gave up 3 bases; unmatched junction bases: 2. The CDR3, as DNA: TGTGCCAGCAGTTATGACAGGGACAATCAGCCCCAGCATTTT. It codes for CASSYDRDNQPQHF.

The rearrangement uses TRBV20-1 and TRBJ2-5, with 15 bases fitting TRBD2. Germline CDR1 reads DFQATT; CDR2 reads SNEGSKA (reference sequence). CDR3 length: 16 amino acids. V lost 5 bases to trimming and J lost 2 bases; unmatched junction nucleotides: 6. CDR3 protein: CSAPGLAGGGQETQYF. CDR3 coding DNA: TGCAGTGCTCCAGGACTAGCGGGAGGGGGTCAAGAGACCCAGTACTTC.

V usage is TRBV9 and J usage is TRBJ2-1, with 10 bases lining up with TRBD2. Per germline, CDR1 SGDLS and CDR2 YYNGEE. V was pared by 0 bases and J by 8 bases, with 8 bases of the junction left unmatched. The CDR3 consists of 16 residues. The CDR3, as DNA: TGTGCCAGCAGCGTAGCTACAGGTGGGACTAGCGATGAGCAGTTCTTC. This codes for CASSVATGGTSDEQFF. The full variable domain, in which reference TRBV9 and TRBJ2-1 provide the parts outside the CDR3, is DSGVTQTPKHLITATGQRVTLRCSPRSGDLSVYWYQQSLDQGLQFLIQYYNGEERAKGNILERFSAQQFPDLHSELNLSSLELGDSALYFCASSVATGGTSDEQFFGPGTRLTVL.

This clonotype was picked up a small number of times. This chain links TRBV29-1 with TRBJ2-3; the match to TRBD2 covers 8 bases. The germline V gene encodes CDR1 SQVTM and CDR2 ANQGSEA. Trimming cost V 1 base and J 4 bases; bases outside gene matches: 7. The CDR3 has 15 residues. DNA of the CDR3: TGCAGCGTTGAAGTTGCGGGGGGTTTACCAGATACGCAGTATTTT. This codes for CSVEVAGGLPDTQYF.